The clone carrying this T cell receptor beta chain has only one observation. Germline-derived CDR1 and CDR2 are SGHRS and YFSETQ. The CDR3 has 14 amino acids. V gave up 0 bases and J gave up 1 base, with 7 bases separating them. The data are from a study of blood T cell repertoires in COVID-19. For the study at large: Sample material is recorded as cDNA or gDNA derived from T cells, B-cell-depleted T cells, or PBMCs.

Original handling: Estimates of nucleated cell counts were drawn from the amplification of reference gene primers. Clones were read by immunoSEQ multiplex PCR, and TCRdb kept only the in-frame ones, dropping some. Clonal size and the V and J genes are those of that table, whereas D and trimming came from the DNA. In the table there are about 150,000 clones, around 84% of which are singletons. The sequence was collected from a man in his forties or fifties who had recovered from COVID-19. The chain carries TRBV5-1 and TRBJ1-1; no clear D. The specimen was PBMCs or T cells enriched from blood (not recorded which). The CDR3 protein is CASSLATANTEAFF. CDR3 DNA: TGCGCCAGCAGCTTGGCCACAGCGAACACTGAAGCTTTCTTT.